One sample yielded the 22 T cell receptor beta chains listed below, sequenced in a study of blood T cell repertoires in COVID-19. Sequenced by immunoSEQ multiplex PCR; TCRdb stores in-frame clones only, minus some. There are a few hundred thousand clones in the sample; around 88% occur only once, and about 0.8% lies in the top ten. The sample taken for sequencing was peripheral blood. The origin of the receptors is a man aged 25 to 40 with acute or convalescent COVID-19.

The genes are TRBV6-5 and TRBJ1-1; TRBD1 matches 9 bases. The CDR3 covers 15 residues. Per germline, CDR1 MNHEY and CDR2 SVGAGI. Trimming took 3 bases from V and 6 from J; bases not matched to a gene: 8. The CDR3 loop reads CASSYLTGGLPEAFF. The CDR3 nucleotides are TGTGCCAGCAGTTATCTGACAGGGGGACTACCTGAAGCTTTCTTT.

This chain links TRBV10-3 with TRBJ2-1, with 7 bases identical to TRBD2. CDR1 and CDR2 (germline): ENHRY, SYGVKD. J was trimmed by 5 bases and V by 5 bases; bases with no gene match: 6. This CDR3 spans 14 amino acids. The CDR3 nucleotides are TGTGCCATCAGTCCCTCTAGCGGAGACAATGAGCAGTTCTTC. Residues: CAISPSSGDNEQFF.

The gene calls are TRBV19 and TRBJ2-1; TRBD1 agrees at 8 bases. The CDR3 runs 15 residues. CDR1 is LNHDA, CDR2 SQIVND, per germline (reference sequence). Trimming at V came to 5 bases and at J to 9 bases, leaving 12 bases not matched to a gene. CDR3 in amino acids: CASSDGQDRGTEQFF. CDR3 sequence (DNA): TGTGCCAGTAGTGATGGACAAGACAGGGGAACTGAGCAGTTCTTC.

A single count supports this clone. This rearrangement joins TRBV30 to TRBJ2-2; 8 bases match TRBD2. Losses at the gene ends were 4 bases for V and 6 bases for J; bases not matched to a gene: 7. Germline CDR1 GTSNPN, CDR2 SVGIG (reference sequence). The CDR3 has 14 amino acids. CDR3 sequence (DNA): TGTGCCTGGAAGAGCGGGAGTAACGCCGGGGAGCTGTTTTTT. It is translated as CAWKSGSNAGELFF.

The rearrangement joins TRBV11-2 to TRBJ1-2; no firm D call. The CDR3 is 14 residues long. Trimming stripped 1 base from V and 1 base from J, with 7 bases between. The germline gives CDR1 SGHAT, CDR2 FQNNGV. CDR3 region: CASSLVAVNYGYTF. The CDR3 DNA reads as TGTGCCAGCAGCTTAGTGGCAGTTAACTATGGCTACACCTTC. The full variable domain, in which reference TRBV11-2 and TRBJ1-2 provide the parts outside the CDR3, is EAGVAQSPRYKIIEKRQSVAFWCNPISGHATLYWYQQILGQGPKLLIQFQNNGVVDDSQLPKDRFSAERLKGVDSTLKIQPAKLEDSAVYLCASSLVAVNYGYTFGSGTRLTVV.

This sequence joins TRBV18 and TRBJ2-5; 7 bases match TRBD2. The V gene end was trimmed by 0 bases and the J gene end by 2 bases; junction bases not matched to a gene: 9. The CDR3 has 17 residues. Per germline, CDR1 KGHSH and CDR2 LQKENI. CDR3 DNA: TGTGCCAGCTCACCACCGCTCCGGGGGGTGAATCAAGAGACCCAGTACTTC. Translation gives CASSPPLRGVNQETQYF.

This clone was recorded only once. The CDR3 region is CASSRDLNTGELFF. Written as DNA, the CDR3 is TGTGCCAGCAGCCGGGACTTGAACACCGGGGAGCTGTTTTTT. This sequence joins TRBV7-9 and TRBJ2-2, with D possibly being TRBD2 (6 bases). The germline gives CDR1 SEHNR, CDR2 FQNEAQ (reference sequence). V was shortened by 5 bases and J by 1 base, with 8 bases between the two germline ends. The CDR3 loop spans 14 amino acids. The whole variable domain, filled in from reference TRBV7-9 and TRBJ2-2, reads DTGVSQNPRHKITKRGQNVTFRCDPISEHNRLYWYRQTLGQGPEFLTYFQNEAQLEKSRLLSDRFSAERPKGSFSTLEIQRTEQGDSAMYLCASSRDLNTGELFFGEGSRLTVL.

The chain recombines TRBV5-5 with TRBJ2-1; D call uncertain. The germline gives CDR1 SGHKS, CDR2 YYEKEE (reference sequence). CDR3 size: 12 residues. V lost 4 bases to trimming and J lost 4 bases, with 6 bases between them. This CDR3 reads CASSPYYNEQFF. The CDR3 nucleotides read TGTGCCAGCAGCCCCTATTACAATGAGCAGTTCTTC.

The CDR3 protein is CASSSTSSSYNEQFF. Here the CDR3 DNA reads TGTGCCAGCAGCTCAACTAGCTCCTCCTACAATGAGCAGTTCTTC. The chain links TRBV11-2 to TRBJ2-1; perhaps TRBD2 as D (6 bases). The V and J ends lost 4 bases and 0 bases respectively, with 10 bases between them. This CDR3 is built from 15 residues. Germline CDR1 reads SGHAT; CDR2 reads FQNNGV. Using reference TRBV11-2 and TRBJ2-1 for the parts outside the CDR3, the full variable domain is EAGVAQSPRYKIIEKRQSVAFWCNPISGHATLYWYQQILGQGPKLLIQFQNNGVVDDSQLPKDRFSAERLKGVDSTLKIQPAKLEDSAVYLCASSSTSSSYNEQFFGPGTRLTVL.

The CDR3 bases are TGCGCCAGCAGCCAAGAAATAATACTAGCGGGAATCAATGAGCAGTTCTTC. Translating it yields CASSQEIILAGINEQFF. V is TRBV4-1 and J is TRBJ2-1, with 10 positions matching TRBD2. In germline, CDR1 is MGHRA, CDR2 YSYEKL. With 0 bases clipped from V and 6 bases from J, the junction kept 8 bases outside the gene matches. The CDR3 totals 17 residues.

Remarks on this clone: Given the absence of the conserved phenylalanine or tryptophan at the CDR3 end, a read error is likely. The DNA is omitted, as the CDR3 cannot be located on it reliably, and the CDR3 follows TCRdb's listing. J is TRBJ1-1 and V is TRBV20-1. Ends included, the CDR3 has 11 residues. Germline CDR1 DFQATT, CDR2 SNEGSKA (reference sequence). The CDR3 here is CSARPYGRDFS.

The DNA for the CDR3 is TGTGCCAGCAGTGAACGGACAGCCTCGAATTCACCCCTCCACTTT. Its protein is CASSERTASNSPLHF. J is TRBJ1-6 and V is TRBV2; TRBD1 might be the D (6 bases). With 2 bases removed from V and 7 bases from J, the gap between germline ends came to 12 bases. The CDR3 has 15 amino acids. Germline CDR1 and CDR2: SNHLY and FYNNEI.

This chain joins TRBV15 and TRBJ2-1, with D perhaps TRBD1 (5 bases). Germline CDR1 reads LNHNV; CDR2 reads YYDKDF (reference sequence). CDR3 size: 16 residues. V shed 0 bases and J shed 9 bases, with 18 bases lying between them. CDR3 bases: TGTGCCACCAGCAGAGATACAGGCGGAATATATGGTGAGCAGTTCTTC. Translating gives CATSRDTGGIYGEQFF. The whole variable domain, filled in from reference TRBV15 and TRBJ2-1, reads DAMVIQNPRYQVTQFGKPVTLSCSQTLNHNVMYWYQQKSSQAPKLLFHYYDKDFNNEADTPDNFQSRRPNTSFCFLDIRSPGLGDTAMYLCATSRDTGGIYGEQFFGPGTRLTVL.

This clone was seen just once. The chain is built from TRBV28 and TRBJ1-2; possibly TRBD1 for D (6 bases). From germline, CDR1 is MDHEN and CDR2 SYDVKM. CDR3 length equals 11 residues. Trimming stripped 3 bases from V and 8 bases from J, with 7 bases between. CDR3 sequence: CASSFGGGYTF. The CDR3 region has the DNA TGTGCCAGCAGTTTTGGGGGCGGCTACACCTTC.

The chain is built from TRBV9 and TRBJ1-1; TRBD1 aligns across 8 bases. V dropped 3 bases and J dropped 5; count of bases not matched to a gene: 3. This CDR3 contains 13 residues. CDR1 and CDR2 (germline): SGDLS, YYNGEE. The CDR3 DNA sequence: TGTGCCAGCAGCGCTCAGGGGGCGACTGAAGCTTTCTTT. Translating gives CASSAQGATEAFF.

The rearrangement joins TRBV4-1 to TRBJ1-6; weak D call: TRBD1 (5 bases). The length of the CDR3 is 15 residues. Trimming left V 1 base short and J 10 bases short, with 14 bases between. CDR1 and CDR2 from the germline V gene are MGHRA and YSYEKL. The CDR3 DNA is TGCGCCAGCAGCCAAGGGAACTTAAGGGGATCACCCCTCCACTTT. This sequence encodes CASSQGNLRGSPLHF.

The chain employs TRBV4-1 and TRBJ2-1; a possible D gene is TRBD2 (5 bases). The germline gives CDR1 MGHRA, CDR2 YSYEKL. Trimming took 6 bases from V and 6 from J, leaving 12 bases between them. The CDR3 sequence is 13 residues long. CDR3 in amino acids: CASRPLASNEQFF. The CDR3 DNA sequence: TGCGCCAGCAGACCCCTAGCTTCCAATGAGCAGTTCTTC.

This chain links TRBV5-1 with TRBJ2-5; 7 nucleotides line up with TRBD1. Trimming removed 2 bases from V and 5 bases from J; junction bases left unmatched: 6. The germline gives CDR1 SGHRS, CDR2 YFSETQ. The CDR3 runs 14 residues. CDR3 DNA: TGCGCCAGCAGCTTAGGGGGCGGAGTGGAGACCCAGTACTTC. Its protein product is CASSLGGGVETQYF.

The chain carries TRBV9 and TRBJ2-3; tentative D call: TRBD1 (5 bases). Germline loops: CDR1 SGDLS, CDR2 YYNGEE. The CDR3 covers 18 residues. V lost 0 bases, J lost 0 bases, and 17 bases lay in between. Written as DNA, the CDR3 is TGTGCCAGCAGCGTAGAGGCGGAACAGGCCACTAGCACAGATACGCAGTATTTT. Its protein is CASSVEAEQATSTDTQYF. Combining the CDR3 with reference TRBV9 and TRBJ2-3 gives the whole variable domain DSGVTQTPKHLITATGQRVTLRCSPRSGDLSVYWYQQSLDQGLQFLIQYYNGEERAKGNILERFSAQQFPDLHSELNLSSLELGDSALYFCASSVEAEQATSTDTQYFGPGTRLTVL.

This clone was detected only once. The junction and the germline gene differ at one end; a read error may be behind it. The chain has TRBV7-7 and TRBJ2-5; 9 nucleotides match TRBD2. This CDR3 has 17 residues. Per germline, CDR1 SSHAT and CDR2 FNYEAQ (reference sequence). CDR3 in amino acids: CASSFGVLRGGQETQYF. CDR3 DNA sequence: TGTGCTAGCAGCTTTGGGGTCTTGCGGGGGGGCCAAGAGACCCAGTACTTC.

This sequence joins TRBV28 and TRBJ1-3, with D possibly matching TRBD1 (5 bases). Trimming stripped 3 bases from V and 0 bases from J, with 9 bases between. CDR1 and CDR2 (germline): MDHEN, SYDVKM. CDR3 length: 15 amino acids. The CDR3 coding sequence is TGTGCCAGCAGTTTTCGACAGCGCTCTGGAAACACCATATATTTT. Translating gives CASSFRQRSGNTIYF.

The chain uses TRBV2 and TRBJ2-3, with D unclear. Trimming took 5 bases from V and 2 from J, leaving 5 bases between them. Germline-derived CDR1 and CDR2 are SNHLY and FYNNEI. The CDR3 has 12 amino acids. The CDR3 spells CASSYTTDTQYF. The DNA of the CDR3 is TGTGCCAGCAGTTACACCACAGATACGCAGTATTTT.